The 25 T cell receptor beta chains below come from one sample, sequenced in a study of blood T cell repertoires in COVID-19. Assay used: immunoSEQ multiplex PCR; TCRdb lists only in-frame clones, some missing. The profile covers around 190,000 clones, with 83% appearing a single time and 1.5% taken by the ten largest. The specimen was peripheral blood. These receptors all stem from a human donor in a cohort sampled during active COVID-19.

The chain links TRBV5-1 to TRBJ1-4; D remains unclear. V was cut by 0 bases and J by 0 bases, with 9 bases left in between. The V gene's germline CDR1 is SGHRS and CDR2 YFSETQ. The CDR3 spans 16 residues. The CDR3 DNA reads TGCGCCAGCAGCTTGGGTACATACGCAACTAATGAAAAACTGTTTTTT. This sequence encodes CASSLGTYATNEKLFF. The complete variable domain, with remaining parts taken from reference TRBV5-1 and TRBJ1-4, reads KAGVTQTPRYLIKTRGQQVTLSCSPISGHRSVSWYQQTPGQGLQFLFEYFSETQRNKGNFPGRFSGRQFSNSRSEMNVSTLELGDSALYLCASSLGTYATNEKLFFGSGTQLSVL.

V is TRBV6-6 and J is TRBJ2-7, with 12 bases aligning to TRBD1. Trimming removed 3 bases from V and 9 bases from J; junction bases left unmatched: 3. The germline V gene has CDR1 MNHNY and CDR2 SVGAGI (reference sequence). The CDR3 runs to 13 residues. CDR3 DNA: TGTGCCAGCAGTTATGGGACAGGGGGCGGGCAGTACTTC. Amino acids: CASSYGTGGGQYF.

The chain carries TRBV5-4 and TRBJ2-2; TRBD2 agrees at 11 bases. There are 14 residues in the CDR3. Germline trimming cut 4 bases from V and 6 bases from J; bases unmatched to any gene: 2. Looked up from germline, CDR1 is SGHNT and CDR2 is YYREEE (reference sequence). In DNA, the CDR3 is TGTGCCAGCAGCGTAGCGGGGGGGCCCGGGGAGCTGTTTTTT. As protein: CASSVAGGPGELFF.

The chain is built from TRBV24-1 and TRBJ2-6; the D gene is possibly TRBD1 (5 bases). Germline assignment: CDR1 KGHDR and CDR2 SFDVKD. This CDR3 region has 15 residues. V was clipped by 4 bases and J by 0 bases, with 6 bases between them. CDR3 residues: CATSDDSSGANVLTF. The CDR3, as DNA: TGTGCCACCAGTGACGACAGCTCTGGGGCCAACGTCCTGACTTTC.

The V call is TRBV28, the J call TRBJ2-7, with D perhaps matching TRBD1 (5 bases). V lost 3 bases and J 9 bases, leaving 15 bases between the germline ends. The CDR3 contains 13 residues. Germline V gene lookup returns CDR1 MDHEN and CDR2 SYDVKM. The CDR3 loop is CASSLGLGLGQYF. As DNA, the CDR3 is TGTGCCAGCAGTTTGGGTCTGGGGCTAGGGCAGTACTTC. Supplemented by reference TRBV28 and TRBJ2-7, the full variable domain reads DVKVTQSSRYLVKRTGEKVFLECVQDMDHENMFWYRQDPGLGLRLIYFSYDVKMKEKGDIPEGYSVSREKKERFSLILESASTNQTSMYLCASSLGLGLGQYFGPGTRLTVT.

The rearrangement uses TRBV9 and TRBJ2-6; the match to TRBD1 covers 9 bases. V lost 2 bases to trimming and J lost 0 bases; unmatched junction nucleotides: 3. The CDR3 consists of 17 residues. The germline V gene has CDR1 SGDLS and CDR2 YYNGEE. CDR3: CASSVGTGSSGANVLTF. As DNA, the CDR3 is TGTGCCAGCAGCGTCGGGACAGGGAGCTCTGGGGCCAACGTCCTGACTTTC.

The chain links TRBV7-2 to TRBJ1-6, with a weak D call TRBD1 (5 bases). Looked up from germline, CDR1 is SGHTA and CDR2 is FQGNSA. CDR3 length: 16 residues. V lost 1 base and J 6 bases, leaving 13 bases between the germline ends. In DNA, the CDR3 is TGTGCCAGCAGCTTAGGGCCAGGGTGGGGTAATTCACCCCTCCACTTT. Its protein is CASSLGPGWGNSPLHF.

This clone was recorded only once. CDR3 in DNA: TGTGCCAGCAGTTACGTTACTAGCGGGGTTATTTCCACAGATACGCAGTATTTT. It is translated as CASSYVTSGVISTDTQYF. The rearrangement joins TRBV6-2 or TRBV6-3 to TRBJ2-3, with 10 positions matching TRBD2. The trim removed 2 bases at V and 2 bases at J, leaving 10 bases unmatched. Germline lookup yields CDR1 MNHEY and CDR2 SVGEGT. The CDR3 spans 18 residues.

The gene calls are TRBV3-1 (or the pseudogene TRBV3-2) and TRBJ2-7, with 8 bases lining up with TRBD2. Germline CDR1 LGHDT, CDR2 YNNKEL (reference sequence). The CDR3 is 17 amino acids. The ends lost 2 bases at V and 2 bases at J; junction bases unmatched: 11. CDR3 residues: CASSQRRERGSAYEQYF. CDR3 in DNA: TGTGCCAGCAGCCAAAGAAGGGAGCGGGGGTCAGCCTACGAGCAGTACTTC.

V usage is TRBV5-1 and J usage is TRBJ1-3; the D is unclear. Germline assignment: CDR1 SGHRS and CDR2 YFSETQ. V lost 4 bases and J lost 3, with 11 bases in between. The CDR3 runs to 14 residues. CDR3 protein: CASSPLRGGNTIYF. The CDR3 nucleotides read TGCGCCAGCAGCCCCCTCCGGGGTGGAAACACCATATATTTT.

CDR3 nucleotides: TGTGCCAGCAGTTACTCCGGTCTTAGCAATCAGCCCCAGCATTTT. Protein product: CASSYSGLSNQPQHF. The gene calls are TRBV6-5 and TRBJ1-5, with D hard to call. The germline gives CDR1 MNHEY, CDR2 SVGAGI. This CDR3 has 15 residues. V dropped 0 bases and J dropped 0 bases, with 6 bases sitting between them.

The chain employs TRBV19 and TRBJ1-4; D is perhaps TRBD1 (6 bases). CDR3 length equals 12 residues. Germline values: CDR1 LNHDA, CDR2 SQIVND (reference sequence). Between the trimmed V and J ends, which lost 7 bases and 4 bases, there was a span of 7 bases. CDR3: CASNRVNEKLFF. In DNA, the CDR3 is TGTGCCAGTAACAGGGTTAATGAAAAACTGTTTTTT.

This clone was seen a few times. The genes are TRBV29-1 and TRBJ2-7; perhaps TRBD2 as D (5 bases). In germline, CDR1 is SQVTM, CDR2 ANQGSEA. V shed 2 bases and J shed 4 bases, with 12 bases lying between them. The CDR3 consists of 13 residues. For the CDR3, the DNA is TGCAGCGTTGAACTAGCTGAGCCGTACGAGCAGTACTTC. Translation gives CSVELAEPYEQYF.

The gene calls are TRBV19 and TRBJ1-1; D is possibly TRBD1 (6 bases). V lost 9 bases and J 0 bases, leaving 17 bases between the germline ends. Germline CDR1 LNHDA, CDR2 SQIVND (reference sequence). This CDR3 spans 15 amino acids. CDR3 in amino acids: CASSGTRSLNTEAFF. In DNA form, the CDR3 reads TGTGCCAGCTCCGGGACACGGTCGCTGAACACTGAAGCTTTCTTT.

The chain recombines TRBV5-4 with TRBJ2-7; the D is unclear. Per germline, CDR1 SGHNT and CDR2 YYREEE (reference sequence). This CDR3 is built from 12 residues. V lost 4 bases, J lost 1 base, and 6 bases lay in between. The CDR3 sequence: CASSGASYEQYF. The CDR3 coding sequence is TGTGCCAGCAGCGGTGCGTCCTACGAGCAGTACTTC.

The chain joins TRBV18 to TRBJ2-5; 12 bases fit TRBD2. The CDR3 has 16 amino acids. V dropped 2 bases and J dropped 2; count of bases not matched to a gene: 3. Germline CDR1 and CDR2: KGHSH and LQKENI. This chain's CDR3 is CASSPVTSGGQETQYF. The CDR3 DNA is TGTGCCAGCTCACCAGTGACTAGCGGGGGACAAGAGACCCAGTACTTC.

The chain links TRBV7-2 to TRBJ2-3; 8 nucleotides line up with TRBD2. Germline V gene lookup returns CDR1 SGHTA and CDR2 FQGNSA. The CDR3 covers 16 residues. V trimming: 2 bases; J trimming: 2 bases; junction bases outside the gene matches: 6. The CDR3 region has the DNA TGTGCCAGCAGCTTAAACAGCGGGGGCGTCACAGATACGCAGTATTTT. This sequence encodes CASSLNSGGVTDTQYF. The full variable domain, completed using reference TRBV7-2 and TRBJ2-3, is GAGVSQSPSNKVTEKGKDVELRCDPISGHTALYWYRQSLGQGLEFLIYFQGNSAPDKSGLPSDRFSAERTGGSVSTLTIQRTQQEDSAVYLCASSLNSGGVTDTQYFGPGTRLTVL.

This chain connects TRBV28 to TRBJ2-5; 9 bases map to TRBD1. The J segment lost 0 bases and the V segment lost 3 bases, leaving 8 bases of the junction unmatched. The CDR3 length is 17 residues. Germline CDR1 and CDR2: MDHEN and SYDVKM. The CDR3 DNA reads TGTGCCAGCAGTTTGATTACAGGGGGCTTGTACCAAGAGACCCAGTACTTC. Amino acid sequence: CASSLITGGLYQETQYF.

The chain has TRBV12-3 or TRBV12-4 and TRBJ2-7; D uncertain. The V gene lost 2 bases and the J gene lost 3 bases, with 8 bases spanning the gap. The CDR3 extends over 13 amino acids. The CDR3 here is CASSLNRIYEQYF. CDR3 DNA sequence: TGTGCCAGCAGTTTAAACAGAATCTACGAGCAGTACTTC.

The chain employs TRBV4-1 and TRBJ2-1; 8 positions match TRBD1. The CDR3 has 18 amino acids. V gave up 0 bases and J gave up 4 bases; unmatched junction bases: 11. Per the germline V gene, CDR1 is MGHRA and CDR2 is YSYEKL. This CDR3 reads CASSQDAGTGQAYNEQFF. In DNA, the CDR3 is TGCGCCAGCAGCCAAGATGCGGGGACGGGACAGGCATACAATGAGCAGTTCTTC.

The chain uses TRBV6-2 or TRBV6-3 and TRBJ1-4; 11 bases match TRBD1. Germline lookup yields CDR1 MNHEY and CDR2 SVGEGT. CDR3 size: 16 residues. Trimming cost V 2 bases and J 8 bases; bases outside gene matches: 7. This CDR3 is CASSYGGQGAGEKLFF. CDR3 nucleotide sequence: TGTGCCAGCAGTTACGGCGGACAGGGGGCGGGGGAAAAACTGTTTTTT.

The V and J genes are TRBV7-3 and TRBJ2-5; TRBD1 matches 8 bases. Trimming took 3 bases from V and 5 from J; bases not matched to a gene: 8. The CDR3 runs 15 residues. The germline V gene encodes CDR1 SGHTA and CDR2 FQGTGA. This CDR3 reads CASSLSGTGIETQYF. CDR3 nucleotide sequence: TGTGCCAGCAGCTTGTCCGGGACAGGAATCGAGACCCAGTACTTC.

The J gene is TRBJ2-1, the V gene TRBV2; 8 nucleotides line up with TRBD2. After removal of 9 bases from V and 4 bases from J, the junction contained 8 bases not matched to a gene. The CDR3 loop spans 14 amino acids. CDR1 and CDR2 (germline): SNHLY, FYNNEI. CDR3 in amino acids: CASLPGGRYNEQFF. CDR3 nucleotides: TGTGCCAGTCTTCCGGGGGGGCGGTACAATGAGCAGTTCTTC.

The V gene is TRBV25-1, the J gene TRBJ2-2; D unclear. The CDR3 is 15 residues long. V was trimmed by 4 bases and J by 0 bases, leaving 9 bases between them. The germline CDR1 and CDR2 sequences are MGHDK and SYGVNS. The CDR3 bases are TGTGCCAGCAGTGTACACCCTGCGAACACCGGGGAGCTGTTTTTT. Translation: CASSVHPANTGELFF.

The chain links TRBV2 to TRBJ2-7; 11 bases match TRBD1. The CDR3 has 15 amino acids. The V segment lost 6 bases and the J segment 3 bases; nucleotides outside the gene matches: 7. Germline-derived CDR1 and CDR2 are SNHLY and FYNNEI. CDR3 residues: CASRDPGTGGYEQYF. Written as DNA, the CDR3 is TGTGCCAGCAGAGATCCCGGGACAGGGGGCTACGAGCAGTACTTC.